Following are 29 T cell receptor beta chains from one sample sequenced in a study of early T cells in non-severe SARS-CoV-2 infection. TCRdb fed the 5' RACE reads into MiXCR, producing one record per CDR3 protein. Altogether about 39,000 distinct CDR3 sequences are present, 4.5% to 7% being singletons, with the ten largest covering 4.4%. The specimen comprised whole blood, sampled at baseline. Receptors originate from an adult who was a healthcare worker with PCR-confirmed SARS-CoV-2 infection or an uninfected control (not recorded which).

This clonotype was detected ten times or more. J is TRBJ2-2 and V is TRBV20-1; D unresolved. This CDR3 contains 13 residues. V was clipped by 5 bases and J by 5 bases, with 12 bases between them. Germline lookup yields CDR1 DFQATT and CDR2 SNEGSKA (reference sequence). CDR3 sequence: CSAPGVGTGELFF. CDR3 DNA sequence: TGCAGTGCTCCCGGTGTTGGAACCGGGGAGCTGTTTTTT.

This clonotype appeared many times. The V call is TRBV7-9, the J call TRBJ2-1; a weak D match, TRBD2 (6 bases). CDR3 size: 13 residues. CDR1 and CDR2 (germline): SEHNR, FQNEAQ (reference sequence). The V end was cut by 10 bases, the J end by 1 base, with 11 bases between. DNA for the CDR3: TGTGCCATTCTTCGGGGGTCCTACAATGAGCAGTTCTTC. Its translation is CAILRGSYNEQFF.

The genes are TRBV6-2 or TRBV6-3 and TRBJ2-1, with D perhaps matching TRBD2 (6 bases). This CDR3 contains 15 residues. Trimming removed 7 bases at V and 4 bases at J, with 17 bases between. Germline loops: CDR1 MNHEY, CDR2 SVGEGT. The CDR3 DNA reads as TGTGCCAGCACCTTACTAGCACCGGAATACAATGAGCAGTTCTTC. As protein: CASTLLAPEYNEQFF.

This clonotype was observed at least ten times. This chain links TRBV29-1 with TRBJ2-3; possibly TRBD1 or TRBD2 for D (5 bases each). The V end was cut by 6 bases, the J end by 7 bases, with 20 bases between. The germline V gene encodes CDR1 SQVTM and CDR2 ANQGSEA. This CDR3 has 14 residues. The CDR3 DNA follows: TGCAGCGTGGCCCGGGATGGGGCATCACATACGCAGTATTTT. It translates to CSVARDGASHTQYF.

This clonotype was seen at least ten times. V is TRBV20-1 and J is TRBJ1-5; TRBD1 aligns across 7 bases. V lost 5 bases and J lost 0; bases outside the gene matches: 7. The germline CDR1 and CDR2 sequences are DFQATT and SNEGSKA (reference sequence). The CDR3 contains 15 residues. CDR3 sequence (DNA): TGCAGTGCTCCCGAGGGACAGTTTAGCAATCAGCCCCAGCATTTT. It yields the protein CSAPEGQFSNQPQHF.

This clonotype was picked up many times. This chain joins TRBV6-6 and TRBJ2-7; a weak D match, TRBD1 (6 bases). Germline V gene data show CDR1 as MNHNY and CDR2 as SVGAGI (reference sequence). CDR3 length: 13 amino acids. Trimming shortened V by 6 bases and J by 3 bases, and 12 bases separated the two germline ends. The CDR3 sequence: CASRQGILYEQYF. CDR3 in DNA: TGTGCCAGCAGACAGGGAATCCTCTACGAGCAGTACTTC.

This clonotype was picked up many times. The rearrangement uses TRBV7-9 and TRBJ2-3; TRBD2 matches 9 bases. Germline V lookup: CDR1 SEHNR, CDR2 FQNEAQ (reference sequence). The CDR3 length is 16 residues. V dropped 5 bases and J dropped 5; count of bases not matched to a gene: 11. The CDR3 bases are TGTGCCAGCAGCCTGGGAGGAGCGGGGGGCGGAGATACGCAGTATTTT. Protein sequence: CASSLGGAGGGDTQYF. Full variable domain (rest looked up from reference TRBV7-9 and TRBJ2-3): DTGVSQNPRHKITKRGQNVTFRCDPISEHNRLYWYRQTLGQGPEFLTYFQNEAQLEKSRLLSDRFSAERPKGSFSTLEIQRTEQGDSAMYLCASSLGGAGGGDTQYFGPGTRLTVL.

This clonotype came up many times. V usage is TRBV10-1 and J usage is TRBJ2-4; 9 nucleotides line up with TRBD2. Germline V gene lookup returns CDR1 WNHNN and CDR2 SYGVQD (reference sequence). The CDR3 consists of 19 residues. Losses at the gene ends were 4 bases for V and 0 bases for J; bases not matched to a gene: 13. The CDR3 here is CASSASGSGSPVAKNIQYF. The DNA of the CDR3 is TGCGCCAGCAGTGCCTCGGGTAGCGGGAGCCCCGTAGCCAAAAACATTCAGTACTTC.

In this sample, this clonotype turned up many times. V is TRBV5-6 and J is TRBJ1-2; 9 nucleotides agree with TRBD1. Germline assignment: CDR1 SGHDT and CDR2 YYEEEE. This CDR3 contains 16 residues. J gave up 5 bases and V 1 base, and 9 bases lay outside the gene matches. Here the CDR3 reads CASSLRTLTGGYGYTF. In DNA, the CDR3 is TGTGCCAGCAGCTTGAGGACCCTGACAGGGGGATATGGCTACACCTTC.

This clonotype has a count of ten or more. V is TRBV19 and J is TRBJ2-3, with D possibly TRBD2 on 5 matching bases. This CDR3 is built from 11 residues. Germline V lookup: CDR1 LNHDA, CDR2 SQIVND (reference sequence). V lost 5 bases, J lost 11 bases, and 11 bases lay in between. The CDR3 nucleotides are TGTGCCAGTAGTTCCGGACGGGGGCAGTATTTT. Residues: CASSSGRGQYF.

This clonotype showed up many times. The CDR3 DNA sequence: TGCGCCAGCAGCCAAACAGGGACGAGGTCCTACGAGCAGTACTTC. The encoded protein is CASSQTGTRSYEQYF. V gene TRBV5-1 combines with J gene TRBJ2-7, with D perhaps TRBD1 (6 bases). Trimming took off 4 bases at V and 1 base at J, with 15 bases between the two ends. The CDR3 has 15 amino acids. Germline V gene sequence: CDR1 SGHRS, CDR2 YFSETQ.

This clonotype was observed many times. The V call is TRBV24-1, the J call TRBJ2-7; D tentatively fits TRBD1 or TRBD2 (5 bases each). V gave up 5 bases and J gave up 3 bases, with 16 bases separating them. This CDR3 comprises 15 residues. Germline V gene lookup returns CDR1 KGHDR and CDR2 SFDVKD. CDR3 in DNA: TGTGCCACCAGTGCCATCGTTCAGGGAGACTACGAGCAGTACTTC. Encoded protein: CATSAIVQGDYEQYF.

This clonotype occurred many times. The CDR3 nucleotides read TGTGCCAGCAGTTACAGGGGGCGCGGAGATACGCAGTATTTT. It codes for CASSYRGRGDTQYF. The rearrangement uses TRBV2 and TRBJ2-3, with 9 bases aligning to TRBD1. CDR1 and CDR2 from the germline V gene are SNHLY and FYNNEI. The CDR3 totals 14 residues. V gave up 5 bases and J gave up 5 bases; unmatched junction bases: 5.

This clonotype has only a few counts. The chain recombines TRBV30 with TRBJ1-4; 7 bases match TRBD1. J was trimmed by 7 bases and V by 2 bases; bases with no gene match: 4. The CDR3 totals 13 residues. The germline V gene encodes CDR1 GTSNPN and CDR2 SVGIG (reference sequence). The chain's CDR3 is CAWSMRGLEKLFF. For the CDR3, the DNA is TGTGCCTGGAGTATGAGGGGGCTTGAAAAACTGTTTTTT.

This clonotype came up many times. The chain is built from TRBV3-1 and TRBJ1-4, with a weak D call TRBD1 (6 bases). Trimming shortened V by 5 bases and J by 2 bases, and 12 bases separated the two germline ends. Germline V gives CDR1 LGHDT, CDR2 YNNKEL (reference sequence). The length of the CDR3 is 15 residues. DNA of the CDR3: TGTGCCAGCAGCTCCCGACAGGCGACTAATGAAAAACTGTTTTTT. Translation: CASSSRQATNEKLFF.

This clonotype was seen more than once but under ten times. The chain combines TRBV5-1 with TRBJ2-7; 9 nucleotides align to TRBD1. V lost 7 bases, J lost 5 bases, and 1 base stayed unmatched. Germline V CDR1 and CDR2: SGHRS, YFSETQ. This CDR3 region has 11 residues. In nucleotides, the CDR3 is TGCGCCAGCGGACAGGGGAACGAGCAGTACTTC. Its protein is CASGQGNEQYF. The variable domain in full, completed from reference TRBV5-1 and TRBJ2-7, reads KAGVTQTPRYLIKTRGQQVTLSCSPISGHRSVSWYQQTPGQGLQFLFEYFSETQRNKGNFPGRFSGRQFSNSRSEMNVSTLELGDSALYLCASGQGNEQYFGPGTRLTVT.

In this sample, this clonotype turned up once. In DNA form, the CDR3 reads TGTGCCAGCAGCCACAGGTTACACAATGAGCAGTTCTTC. Its translation is CASSHRLHNEQFF. The V and J genes are TRBV6-2 or TRBV6-3 and TRBJ2-1, with a tentative D call TRBD1 (5 bases). V lost 6 bases to trimming and J lost 5 bases, with 11 bases between them. This CDR3 is built from 13 residues. CDR1 MNHEY and CDR2 SVGEGT come from the germline V gene.

This clonotype has ten or more counts. V gene TRBV27 combines with J gene TRBJ2-7; 7 nucleotides align to TRBD1. Unmatched junction bases numbered 7, after V lost 3 bases and J lost 2 bases. This CDR3 region has 15 residues. Germline V gene lookup returns CDR1 MNHEY and CDR2 SMNVEV (reference sequence). CDR3 residues: CASSFRTGGAYEQYF. DNA for the CDR3: TGTGCCAGCAGTTTCCGGACAGGAGGAGCCTACGAGCAGTACTTC.

The table lists this clonotype with many counts. J is TRBJ2-7 and V is TRBV20-1; D is perhaps TRBD2 (5 bases). The CDR3 totals 14 residues. The germline CDR1 and CDR2 sequences are DFQATT and SNEGSKA (reference sequence). The V end lost 0 bases, the J end lost 0 bases, and 9 bases lay between the germline ends. CDR3: CSARESRDSYEQYF. The DNA for the CDR3 is TGCAGTGCTAGAGAGTCACGGGACTCCTACGAGCAGTACTTC.

In its sample, this clonotype was seen a few times. The chain has TRBV4-1 and TRBJ2-1, with TRBD2 identical over 14 bases. Germline V gene sequence: CDR1 MGHRA, CDR2 YSYEKL. The CDR3 sequence is 18 residues long. V dropped 3 bases and J dropped 8; count of bases not matched to a gene: 12. The CDR3 protein is CASSHKYGTSGSGDEQFF. CDR3 in DNA: TGCGCCAGCAGCCATAAGTATGGGACTAGCGGGAGTGGGGATGAGCAGTTCTTC.

This clonotype was recorded at least ten times. The chain employs TRBV11-2 and TRBJ2-1; D possibly corresponds to TRBD2 (5 bases). Trimming took off 3 bases at V and 6 bases at J, with 18 bases between the two ends. This CDR3 has 16 residues. Germline V CDR1 and CDR2: SGHAT, FQNNGV. CDR3 bases: TGTGCCAGCAGCTTCCTCGGTACGGGGTACTCCAATGAGCAGTTCTTC. As protein: CASSFLGTGYSNEQFF.

This clonotype was seen many times. V gene TRBV28 combines with J gene TRBJ2-5; D uncertain. The CDR3 has 14 residues. The V and J ends lost 4 bases and 1 base respectively, with 10 bases between them. Germline V gene sequence: CDR1 MDHEN, CDR2 SYDVKM. The CDR3 region has the DNA TGTGCCAGCAGTTATGCATCCGTCCAAGAGACCCAGTACTTC. Its translation: CASSYASVQETQYF.

This clonotype was recorded at least ten times. V usage is TRBV5-6 and J usage is TRBJ2-3; 7 bases map to TRBD1. Germline V gene lookup returns CDR1 SGHDT and CDR2 YYEEEE. Trimming removed 1 base from V and 0 bases from J; junction bases left unmatched: 5. The CDR3 sequence is 16 residues long. This chain's CDR3 is CASSLSGTASTDTQYF. DNA for the CDR3: TGTGCCAGCAGCTTGTCCGGGACAGCAAGCACAGATACGCAGTATTTT.

At least ten counts were recorded for this clonotype. The chain has TRBV7-2 and TRBJ2-7, with unresolved D. The germline V gene encodes CDR1 SGHTA and CDR2 FQGNSA. CDR3 length: 12 amino acids. Trimming shortened V by 2 bases and J by 7 bases, and 9 bases separated the two germline ends. CDR3 coding DNA: TGTGCCAGCAGCTTACCGACGAGGGAGCAGTACTTC. Translated: CASSLPTREQYF.

The chain uses TRBV4-1 and TRBJ2-7; no reliable D call. V lost 0 bases to trimming and J lost 5 bases, with 8 bases between them. The CDR3 totals 13 residues. CDR1 and CDR2 from the germline V gene are MGHRA and YSYEKL. DNA for the CDR3: TGCGCCAGCAGCCAAGAGGGGATCCACGAGCAGTACTTC. It codes for CASSQEGIHEQYF.

This clonotype was recorded at least ten times. The gene calls are TRBV21-1 and TRBJ2-5; TRBD2 is the table's D call and was not checked against the DNA. TRBV21-1 is a known pseudogene. This CDR3 has 16 residues. CDR3: CASSKAPGGHQETQYF. The CDR3 region has the DNA TGTGCCAGCAGCAAAGCACCGGGAGGACACCAAGAGACCCAGTACTTC.

This clonotype occurred many times. The chain couples TRBV12-3 or TRBV12-4 to TRBJ1-2; D gene unclear. This CDR3 comprises 9 residues. The V end was cut by 3 bases, the J end by 10 bases, with 3 bases between. The CDR3 region is CASSLAYTF. CDR3 coding DNA: TGTGCCAGCAGTTTGGCCTACACCTTC.

This clonotype was recorded many times. The chain employs TRBV29-1 and TRBJ1-2; no clear D. The CDR3 spans 12 residues. Per germline, CDR1 SQVTM and CDR2 ANQGSEA. V lost 7 bases, J lost 3 bases, and 12 bases lay in between. DNA for the CDR3: TGCAGCGCAACACGGGGTGACTATGGCTACACCTTC. This sequence encodes CSATRGDYGYTF.

Many counts were recorded for this clonotype. This chain links TRBV21-1 with TRBJ2-7; the listed D gene, TRBD1, was not tested against the DNA. TRBV21-1 is annotated as a pseudogene. There are 15 residues in the CDR3. The CDR3 protein is CASSKSVQGAYEQYF. CDR3 nucleotide sequence: TGTGCCAGCAGCAAATCGGTACAGGGGGCCTACGAGCAGTACTTC.